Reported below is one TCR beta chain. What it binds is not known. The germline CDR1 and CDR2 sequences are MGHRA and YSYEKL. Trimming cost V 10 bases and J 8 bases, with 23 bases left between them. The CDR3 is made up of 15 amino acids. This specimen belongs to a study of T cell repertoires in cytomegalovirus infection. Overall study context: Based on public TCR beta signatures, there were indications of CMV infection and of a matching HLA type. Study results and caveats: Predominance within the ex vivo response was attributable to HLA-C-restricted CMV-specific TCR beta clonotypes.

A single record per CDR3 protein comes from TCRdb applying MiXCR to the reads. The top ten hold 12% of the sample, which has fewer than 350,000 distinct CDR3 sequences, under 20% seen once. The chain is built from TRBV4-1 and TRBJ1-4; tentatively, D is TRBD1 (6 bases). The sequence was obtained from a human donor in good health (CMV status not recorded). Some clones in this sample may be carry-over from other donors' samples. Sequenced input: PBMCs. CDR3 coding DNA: TGCGCCACCACAGACAGGACCACCGCTGGGGAAAAACTGTTTTTT. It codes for CATTDRTTAGEKLFF.